This TCR beta chain stems from a study of blood T cell repertoires in COVID-19. Whole-study context: Donors in the United States, Italy and Spain gave samples during acute or convalescent COVID-19.

The method was immunoSEQ multiplex PCR; TCRdb's version includes in-frame clones alone and lacks a portion of them. The sample consists of 250,000 to 300,000 clones, 75% to 90% of them appearing once. Trimming took off 3 bases at V and 4 bases at J, with 21 bases between the two ends. Germline V gene lookup returns CDR1 SGHNT and CDR2 YYREEE (reference sequence). CDR3 length equals 17 residues. The receptor's source is a woman aged 40 to 50 who had recovered from COVID-19. The chain employs TRBV5-4 and TRBJ2-3, with a possible D match to TRBD2 (6 bases). Material: peripheral blood. The CDR3 loop reads CASSWGEEGEGSDTQYF. Here the CDR3 DNA reads TGTGCCAGCAGCTGGGGGGAGGAGGGAGAAGGGTCAGATACGCAGTATTTT.